This TCR beta chain is drawn from a study of shared clonotypes between healthy human individuals. Data came from immunoSEQ multiplex PCR; TCRdb stores just in-frame clones and leaves some out. The sample has roughly 890,000 clones, 80% to 95% seen once. Germline V CDR1 and CDR2: MDHEN, SYDVKM. Trimming cost V 1 base and J 3 bases, with 12 bases left between them. This CDR3 has 15 residues. The naive CD8 population came from CD45RO-negative cells selected for CCR7, without terminally differentiated effector memory CD45RA+ cells. The receptor was derived from a man aged 25-40 years in good health. This chain joins TRBV28 and TRBJ1-1; D unresolved. Sequencing was performed on naive CD8+ T cells sorted from blood. The CDR3 is CASSLFPGEDTEAFF. CDR3 nucleotides: TGTGCCAGCAGTTTATTCCCCGGGGAAGACACTGAAGCTTTCTTT.